This entry is about one T cell receptor (beta chain). The target antigen is unknown. This entry comes from a study of vaccination effects on CD4 cells after COVID-19. Sequencing followed a ViraFEST assay step that expanded antigen-specific CD4+ T cells with viral peptide pools. CD4+ T cell isolation took place after about 11 days of culture. This individual contracted SARS-CoV-2 between March and December 2020, as verified by PCR. Cultures of 2 million or so PBMC per well contained around 10 IU/ml IL-2 plus 10 ug/ml peptides. Some clones are missing from TCRdb's copy, which holds only in-frame ones; the method was immunoSEQ multiplex PCR. Of about 45,000 clones in the sample, approximately 72% were seen once. Trimming shortened V by 1 base and J by 4 bases, and 8 bases separated the two germline ends. The germline V gene encodes CDR1 SGHNT and CDR2 YYREEE (reference sequence). The CDR3 is made up of 13 amino acids.

V and J are TRBV5-4 and TRBJ1-2; D is ambiguous. Source: CD4+ T cells from PBMCs cultured with a peptide pool, taken before COVID-19 vaccination. This clonotype was obtained from a human donor who had a prior SARS-CoV-2 infection. The DNA for the CDR3 is TGTGCCAGCAGCTTGTACACTCGCTATGGCTACACCTTC. Its protein is CASSLYTRYGYTF.